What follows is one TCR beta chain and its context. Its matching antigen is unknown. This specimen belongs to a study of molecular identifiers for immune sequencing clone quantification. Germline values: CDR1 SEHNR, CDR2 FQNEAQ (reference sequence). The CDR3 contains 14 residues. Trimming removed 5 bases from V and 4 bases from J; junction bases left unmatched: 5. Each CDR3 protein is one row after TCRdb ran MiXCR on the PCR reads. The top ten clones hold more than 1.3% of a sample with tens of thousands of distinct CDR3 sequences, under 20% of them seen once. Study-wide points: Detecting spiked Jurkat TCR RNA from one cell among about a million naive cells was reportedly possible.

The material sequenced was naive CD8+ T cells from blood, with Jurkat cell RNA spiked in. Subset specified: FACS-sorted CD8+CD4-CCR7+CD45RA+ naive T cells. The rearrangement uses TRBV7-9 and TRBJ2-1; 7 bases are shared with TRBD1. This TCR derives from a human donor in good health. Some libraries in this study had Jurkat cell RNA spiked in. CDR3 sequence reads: CASSHRDRYNEQFF. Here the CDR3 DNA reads TGTGCCAGCAGCCACCGGGACAGATACAATGAGCAGTTCTTC.